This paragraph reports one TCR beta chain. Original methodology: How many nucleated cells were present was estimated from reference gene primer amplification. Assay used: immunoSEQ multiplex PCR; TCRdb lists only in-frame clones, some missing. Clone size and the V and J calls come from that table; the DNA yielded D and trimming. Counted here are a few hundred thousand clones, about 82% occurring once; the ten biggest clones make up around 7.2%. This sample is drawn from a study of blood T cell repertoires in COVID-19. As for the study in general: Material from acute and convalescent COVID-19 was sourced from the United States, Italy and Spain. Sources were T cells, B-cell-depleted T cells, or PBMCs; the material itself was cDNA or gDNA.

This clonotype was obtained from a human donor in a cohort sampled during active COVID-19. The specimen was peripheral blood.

The CDR3 DNA reads TGCGCCAGCGGGACACCCACCGGGGAGCTGTTTTTT. Protein: CASGTPTGELFF. This chain connects TRBV5-1 to TRBJ2-2; tentatively, D is TRBD1 (6 bases). CDR3 length equals 12 residues. Trimming cost V 7 bases and J 4 bases, with 8 bases left between them. Germline lookup yields CDR1 SGHRS and CDR2 YFSETQ.